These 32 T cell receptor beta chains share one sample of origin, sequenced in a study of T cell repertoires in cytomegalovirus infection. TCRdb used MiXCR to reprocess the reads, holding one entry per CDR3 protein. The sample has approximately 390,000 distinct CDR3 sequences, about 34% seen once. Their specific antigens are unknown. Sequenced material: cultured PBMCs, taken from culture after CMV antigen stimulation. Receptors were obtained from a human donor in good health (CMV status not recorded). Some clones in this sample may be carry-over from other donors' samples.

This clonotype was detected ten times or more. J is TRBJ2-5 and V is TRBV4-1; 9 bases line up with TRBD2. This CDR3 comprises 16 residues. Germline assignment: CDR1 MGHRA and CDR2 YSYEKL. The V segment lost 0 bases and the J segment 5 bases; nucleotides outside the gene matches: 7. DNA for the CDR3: TGCGCCAGCAGCCAAGATGGTGCTAGCGGGGCCGAGACCCAGTACTTC. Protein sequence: CASSQDGASGAETQYF.

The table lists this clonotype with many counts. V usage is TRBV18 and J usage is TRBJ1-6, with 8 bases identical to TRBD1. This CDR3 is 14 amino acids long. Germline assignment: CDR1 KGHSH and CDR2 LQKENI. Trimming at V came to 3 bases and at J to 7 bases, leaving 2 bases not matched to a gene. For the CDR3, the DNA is TGTGCCAGCTCACCGGGACAGGAGAATTCACCCCTCCACTTT. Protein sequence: CASSPGQENSPLHF.

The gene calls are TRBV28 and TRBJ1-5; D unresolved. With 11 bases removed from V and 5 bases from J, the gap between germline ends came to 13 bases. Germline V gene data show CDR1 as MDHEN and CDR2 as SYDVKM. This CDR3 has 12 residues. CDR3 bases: TGTGCCGGGCGGGGTGGGGATCAGCCCCAGCATTTT. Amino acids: CAGRGGDQPQHF.

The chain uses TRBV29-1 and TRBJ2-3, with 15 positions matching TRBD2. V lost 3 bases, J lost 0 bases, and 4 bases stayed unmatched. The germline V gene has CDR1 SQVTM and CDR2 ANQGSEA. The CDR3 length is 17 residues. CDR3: CSVEGLAGGRSTDTQYF. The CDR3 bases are TGCAGCGTTGAGGGACTAGCGGGAGGCCGCAGCACAGATACGCAGTATTTT.

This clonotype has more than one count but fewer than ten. CDR3 nucleotides: TGTGCCAGCAGCGTAGGGTTCGTCGGACAGGGCATTGAGACCCAGTACTTC. This gives the protein CASSVGFVGQGIETQYF. The rearrangement uses TRBV9 and TRBJ2-5; 8 bases are shared with TRBD1. Germline trimming cut 0 bases from V and 5 bases from J; bases unmatched to any gene: 12. The CDR3 length is 17 residues. Germline V gene data show CDR1 as SGDLS and CDR2 as YYNGEE.

As DNA, the CDR3 is TGTGCCAGCCTATCCTCGGGACAGGGCGATGAGCAGTTCTTC. Translating it yields CASLSSGQGDEQFF. V is TRBV10-3 and J is TRBJ2-1; 9 bases map to TRBD1. The CDR3 covers 14 residues. Germline CDR1 and CDR2: ENHRY and SYGVKD. J was trimmed by 8 bases and V by 10 bases; bases with no gene match: 12.

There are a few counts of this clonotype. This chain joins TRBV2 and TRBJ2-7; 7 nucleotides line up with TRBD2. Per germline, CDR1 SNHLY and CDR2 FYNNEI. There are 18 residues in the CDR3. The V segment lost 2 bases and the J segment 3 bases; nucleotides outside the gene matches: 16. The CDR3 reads CASSEPNLLAEPRYEQYV. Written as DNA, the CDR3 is TGTGCCAGCAGTGAACCTAACCTTCTAGCGGAGCCCCGCTACGAGCAGTACGTC.

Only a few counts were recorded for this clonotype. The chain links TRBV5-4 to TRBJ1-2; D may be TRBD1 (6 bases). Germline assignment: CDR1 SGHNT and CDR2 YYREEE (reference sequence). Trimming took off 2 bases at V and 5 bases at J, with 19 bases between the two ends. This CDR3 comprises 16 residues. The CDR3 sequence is CASSLSGAGDRYGYTF. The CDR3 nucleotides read TGTGCCAGCAGCTTAAGTGGGGCAGGGGATAGATATGGCTACACCTTC.

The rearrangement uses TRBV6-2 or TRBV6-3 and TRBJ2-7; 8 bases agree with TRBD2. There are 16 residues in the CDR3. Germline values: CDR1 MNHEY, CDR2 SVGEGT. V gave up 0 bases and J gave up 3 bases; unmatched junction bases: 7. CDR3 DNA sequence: TGTGCCAGCAGTTACTCCCCCGCGGGAGGAATCTACGAGCAGTACGTC. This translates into CASSYSPAGGIYEQYV.

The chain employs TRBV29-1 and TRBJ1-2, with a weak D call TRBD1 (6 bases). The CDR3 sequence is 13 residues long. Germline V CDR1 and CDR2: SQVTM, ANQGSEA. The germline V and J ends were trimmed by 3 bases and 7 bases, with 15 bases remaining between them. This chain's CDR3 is CSVDPPRGGGYTF. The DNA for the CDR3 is TGCAGCGTTGATCCCCCGCGAGGGGGTGGCTACACCTTC.

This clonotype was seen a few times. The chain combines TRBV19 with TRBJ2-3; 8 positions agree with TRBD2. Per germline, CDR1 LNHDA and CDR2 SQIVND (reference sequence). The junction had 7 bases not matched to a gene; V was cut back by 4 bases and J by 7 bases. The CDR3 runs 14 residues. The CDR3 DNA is TGTGCCAGTAGTAACCCAGCGGGAGTCCATACGCAGTATTTT. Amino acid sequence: CASSNPAGVHTQYF.

The CDR3 loop is CASSPTGWDGYTF. The CDR3 DNA reads TGTGCCAGCAGCCCCACAGGGTGGGATGGCTACACCTTC. V gene TRBV7-9 combines with J gene TRBJ1-2; D might be TRBD1 (6 bases). The germline gives CDR1 SEHNR, CDR2 FQNEAQ (reference sequence). Trimming cost V 5 bases and J 6 bases, with 13 bases left between them. This CDR3 has 13 residues.

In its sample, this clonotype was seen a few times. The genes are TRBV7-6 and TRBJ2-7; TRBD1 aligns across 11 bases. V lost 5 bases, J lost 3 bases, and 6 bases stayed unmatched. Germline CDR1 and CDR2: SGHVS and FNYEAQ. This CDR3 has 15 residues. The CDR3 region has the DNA TGTGCCAGCAGCGCAGCCGGGACAGGGGGCTACGAGCAGTACTTC. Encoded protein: CASSAAGTGGYEQYF.

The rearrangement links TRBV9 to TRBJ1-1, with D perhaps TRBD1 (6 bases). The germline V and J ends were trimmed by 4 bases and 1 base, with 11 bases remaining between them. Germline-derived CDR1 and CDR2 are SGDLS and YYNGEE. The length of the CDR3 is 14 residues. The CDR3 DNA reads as TGTGCCAGCAGCAGACAGGTCGGGAACACTGAAGCTTTCTTT. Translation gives CASSRQVGNTEAFF.

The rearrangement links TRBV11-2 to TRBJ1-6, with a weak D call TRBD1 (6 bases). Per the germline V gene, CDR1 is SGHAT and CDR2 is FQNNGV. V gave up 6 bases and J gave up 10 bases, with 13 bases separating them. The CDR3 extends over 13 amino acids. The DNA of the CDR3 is TGTGCCAGCAGATTACAGGGAAGCTCACCCCTCCACTTT. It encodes CASRLQGSSPLHF.

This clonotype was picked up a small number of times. CDR3 in DNA: TGTGCCAGTAGTAAAAACGAGGGCGGGGGGCTCAATCAGCCCCAGCATTTT. Translating it yields CASSKNEGGGLNQPQHF. The chain has TRBV19 and TRBJ1-5; maybe TRBD1 (6 bases). This CDR3 contains 17 residues. Germline V gives CDR1 LNHDA, CDR2 SQIVND (reference sequence). The ends were cut back, 4 bases at V and 3 bases at J, with 19 bases in the middle.

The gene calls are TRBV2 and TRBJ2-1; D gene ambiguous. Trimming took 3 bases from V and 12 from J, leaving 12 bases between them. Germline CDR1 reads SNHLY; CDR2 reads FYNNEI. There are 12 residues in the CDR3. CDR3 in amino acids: CASSDWSDGQFF. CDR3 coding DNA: TGTGCCAGCAGTGACTGGTCCGATGGGCAGTTCTTC.

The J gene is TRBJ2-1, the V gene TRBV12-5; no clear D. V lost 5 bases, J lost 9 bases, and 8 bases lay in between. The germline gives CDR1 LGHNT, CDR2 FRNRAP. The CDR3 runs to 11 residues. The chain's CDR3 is CASGTWGEQFF. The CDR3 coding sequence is TGTGCTAGTGGTACTTGGGGTGAGCAGTTCTTC. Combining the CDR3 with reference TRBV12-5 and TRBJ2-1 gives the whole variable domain DARVTQTPRHKVTEMGQEVTMRCQPILGHNTVFWYRQTMMQGLELLAYFRNRAPLDDSGMPKDRFSAEMPDATLATLKIQPSEPRDSAVYFCASGTWGEQFFGPGTRLTVL.

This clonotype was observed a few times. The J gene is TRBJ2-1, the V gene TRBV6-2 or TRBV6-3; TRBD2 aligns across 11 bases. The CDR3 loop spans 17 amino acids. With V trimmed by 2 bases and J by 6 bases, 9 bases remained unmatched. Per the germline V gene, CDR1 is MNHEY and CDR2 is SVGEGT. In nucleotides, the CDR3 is TGTGCCAGCAGTTACGAGGTCCTAGCGGGAGGAGGCAATGAGCAGTTCTTC. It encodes CASSYEVLAGGGNEQFF.

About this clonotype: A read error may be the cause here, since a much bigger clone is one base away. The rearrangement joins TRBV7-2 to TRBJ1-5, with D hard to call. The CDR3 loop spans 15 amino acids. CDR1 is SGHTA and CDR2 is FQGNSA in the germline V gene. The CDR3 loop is CSSSFRTGGNQPQHF. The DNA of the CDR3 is TGTTCCAGCAGCTTTAGGACTGGAGGGAATCAGCCCCAGCATTTT.

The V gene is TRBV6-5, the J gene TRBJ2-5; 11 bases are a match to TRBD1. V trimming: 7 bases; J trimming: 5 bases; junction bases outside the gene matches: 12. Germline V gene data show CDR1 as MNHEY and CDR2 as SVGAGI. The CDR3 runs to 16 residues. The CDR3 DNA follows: TGTGCCAGCACTCCCCGGGACAGGGGGTTAGGGGAGACCCAGTACTTC. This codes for CASTPRDRGLGETQYF.

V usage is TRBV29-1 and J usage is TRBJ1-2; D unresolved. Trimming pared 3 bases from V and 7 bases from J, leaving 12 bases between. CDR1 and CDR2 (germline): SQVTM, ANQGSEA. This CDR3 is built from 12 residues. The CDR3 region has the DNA TGCAGCGTTGAGCAGAGGGTAGCTGGCTACACCTTC. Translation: CSVEQRVAGYTF.

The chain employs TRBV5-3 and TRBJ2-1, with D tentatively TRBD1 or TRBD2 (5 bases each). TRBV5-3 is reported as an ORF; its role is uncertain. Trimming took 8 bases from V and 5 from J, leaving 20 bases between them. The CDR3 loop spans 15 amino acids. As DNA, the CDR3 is TGTGCCAGCAGAAAAGTTCAGGGAGACGACAATGAGCAGTTCTTC. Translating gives CASRKVQGDDNEQFF.

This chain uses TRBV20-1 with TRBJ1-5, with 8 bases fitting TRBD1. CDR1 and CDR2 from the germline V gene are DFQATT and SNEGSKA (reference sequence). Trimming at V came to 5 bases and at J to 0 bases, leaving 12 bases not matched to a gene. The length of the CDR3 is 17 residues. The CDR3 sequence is CSARRPGQAGSNQPQHF. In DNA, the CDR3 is TGCAGTGCTCGGAGACCGGGACAGGCGGGTAGCAATCAGCCCCAGCATTTT.

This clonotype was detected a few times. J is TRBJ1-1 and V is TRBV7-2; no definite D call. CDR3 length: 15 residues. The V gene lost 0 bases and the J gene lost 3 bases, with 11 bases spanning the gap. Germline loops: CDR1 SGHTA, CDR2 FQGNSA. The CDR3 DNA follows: TGTGCCAGCAGCTTAGCTTTAGGGTTGGACACTGAAGCTTTCTTT. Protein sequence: CASSLALGLDTEAFF.

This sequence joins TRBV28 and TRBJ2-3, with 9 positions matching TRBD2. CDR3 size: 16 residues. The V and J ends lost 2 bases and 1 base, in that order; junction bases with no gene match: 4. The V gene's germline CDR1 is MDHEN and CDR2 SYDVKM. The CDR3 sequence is CASSLGSGRRTDTQYF. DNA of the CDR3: TGTGCCAGCAGTTTAGGTAGCGGGAGACGCACAGATACGCAGTATTTT.

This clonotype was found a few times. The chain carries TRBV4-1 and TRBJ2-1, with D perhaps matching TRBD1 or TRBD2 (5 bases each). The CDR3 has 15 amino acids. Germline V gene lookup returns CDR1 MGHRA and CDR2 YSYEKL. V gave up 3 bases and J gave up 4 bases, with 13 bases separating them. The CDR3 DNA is TGCGCCAGCAGCCAGGTTCGGGGCACATACAATGAGCAGTTCTTC. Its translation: CASSQVRGTYNEQFF.

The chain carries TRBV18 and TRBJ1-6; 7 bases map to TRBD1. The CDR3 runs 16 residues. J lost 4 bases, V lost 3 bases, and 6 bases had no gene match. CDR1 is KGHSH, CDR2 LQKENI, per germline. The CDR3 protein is CASSPRDRSYNSPLHF. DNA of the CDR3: TGTGCCAGCTCACCCCGGGACAGATCTTATAATTCACCCCTCCACTTT.

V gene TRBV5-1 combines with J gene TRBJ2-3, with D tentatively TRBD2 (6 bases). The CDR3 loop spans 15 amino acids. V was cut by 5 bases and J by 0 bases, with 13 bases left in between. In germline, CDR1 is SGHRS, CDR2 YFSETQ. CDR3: CASRGGGTSTDTQYF. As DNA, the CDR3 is TGCGCCAGCAGAGGAGGCGGGACTAGCACAGATACGCAGTATTTT. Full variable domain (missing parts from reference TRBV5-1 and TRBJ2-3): KAGVTQTPRYLIKTRGQQVTLSCSPISGHRSVSWYQQTPGQGLQFLFEYFSETQRNKGNFPGRFSGRQFSNSRSEMNVSTLELGDSALYLCASRGGGTSTDTQYFGPGTRLTVL.

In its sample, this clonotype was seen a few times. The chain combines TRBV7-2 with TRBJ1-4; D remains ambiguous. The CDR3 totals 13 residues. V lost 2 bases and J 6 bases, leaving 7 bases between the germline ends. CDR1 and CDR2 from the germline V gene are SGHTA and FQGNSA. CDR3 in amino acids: CASSLWTDEKLFF. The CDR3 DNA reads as TGTGCCAGCAGCTTATGGACGGATGAAAAACTGTTTTTT.

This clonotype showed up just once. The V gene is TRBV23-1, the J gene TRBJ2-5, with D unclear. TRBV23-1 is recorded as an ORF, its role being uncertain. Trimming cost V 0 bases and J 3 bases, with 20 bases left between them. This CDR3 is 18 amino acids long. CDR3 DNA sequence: TGCGCCAGCAGTCAATCCGGGCCTGGCCAATCTTTCGAAGAGACCCAGTACTTC. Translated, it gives CASSQSGPGQSFEETQYF.

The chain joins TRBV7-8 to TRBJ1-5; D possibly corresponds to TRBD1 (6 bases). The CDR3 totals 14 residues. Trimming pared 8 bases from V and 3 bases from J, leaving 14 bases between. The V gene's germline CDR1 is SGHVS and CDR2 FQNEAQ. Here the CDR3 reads CASSKQGDNQPQHF. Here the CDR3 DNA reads TGTGCCAGCTCCAAACAGGGAGACAATCAGCCCCAGCATTTT.